Presented here are 2 T cell receptor beta chains from one specimen sequenced in a study of T cell repertoires in cytomegalovirus infection. In TCRdb, the reads were re-called with MiXCR into one record per CDR3 protein. Of approximately 700,000 distinct CDR3 sequences in the sample, 35% to 40% are singletons; the top ten hold 2.5% to 3%. The sample comprised PBMCs. These receptors came from a human donor in good health (CMV status not recorded). Some clones in this sample may be carry-over from other donors' samples.

This clonotype has more than one count but fewer than ten. This chain connects TRBV28 to TRBJ2-2, with 10 bases fitting TRBD1. The length of the CDR3 is 15 residues. CDR1 is MDHEN and CDR2 is SYDVKM in the germline V gene. With 8 bases clipped from V and 5 bases from J, the junction kept 8 bases outside the gene matches. CDR3 loop: CASHPGTGETGELFF. The CDR3, as DNA: TGTGCCAGCCACCCCGGGACAGGGGAAACCGGGGAGCTGTTTTTT.

About this clonotype: With a much larger clone just one base away, this may be a read error. The J gene is TRBJ2-5, the V gene TRBV11-2; 10 bases are shared with TRBD2. The V and J ends lost 5 bases and 5 bases, in that order; junction bases with no gene match: 11. The CDR3 length is 16 residues. Per the germline V gene, CDR1 is SGHAT and CDR2 is FQNNGV. CDR3 in amino acids: CASSPGTSVGQETQYF. The CDR3 bases are TGTGCCAGCAGCCCCGGGACTAGCGTGGGGCAGGAGACCCAGTACTTC. Using reference TRBV11-2 and TRBJ2-5 for the parts outside the CDR3, the full variable domain is EAGVAQSPRYKIIEKRQSVAFWCNPISGHATLYWYQQILGQGPKLLIQFQNNGVVDDSQLPKDRFSAERLKGVDSTLKIQPAKLEDSAVYLCASSPGTSVGQETQYFGPGTRLLVL.